This TCR beta chain was sequenced during a study of tumor and adjacent non-tumor tissue in lung cancer (dated by TCRdb to the late 2010s). At the level of the whole study: Of the cohort, around 12 patients had adenocarcinoma, 2 had squamous cell carcinoma and 1 had small cell lung cancer. Ages among the roughly 15 patients ranged from roughly 31 to 80 years, there were 10 men and 5 women, and disease was at TNM stage I to III. A total of approximately 120,000,000 productive TCRbeta reads were generated by sequencing, corresponding to an average of approximately 4.5 million reads per sample. Using bulk TCRbeta repertoires from over twelve lung cancer patients, the study set lung tumor tissue side by side with matched distant non-tumor lung tissue. Under 35 paired specimens, one tumor and one normal lung sample per patient, were profiled by TCRbeta CDR3 sequencing. Broader findings and caveats from the paper: Peripheral blood was not sequenced, so blood TCRbeta repertoires in these lung cancer patients were not examined. A significantly larger cumulative share of the repertoire was made up by the top 100 clones in normal lung than in tumor tissue. The sequencing platform is not named in the methods, and unique molecular identifiers are not mentioned. Significantly higher TCR diversity (inverse Simpson) was observed in tumor tissue than in normal lung tissue (approximately 400 vs 170, P = 0.0075, Mann-Whitney U test). Younger patients had significantly higher TCR diversity, and higher tumor TCR diversity was associated with shorter overall and disease-free survival. Only roughly 16 patients were included in the cohort, and the need for larger samples and more detailed clinical data was noted by the authors.

CDR3 length: 12 amino acids, cysteine to phenylalanine. Just the 36-base CDR3 DNA is kept, in frame starting at base 1. The germline V gene supplies CDR1 MNHNS and CDR2 SASEGT. RNA was isolated from bulk, unsorted tissue, and RNA quality was assessed with a NanoDrop ND-1000 and an Agilent 2100. Donors were newly diagnosed lung cancer patients admitted for thoracic surgery in China between August and November 2014, without prior chemotherapy. The study excluded patients who had received radiotherapy or chemotherapy before or who had another cancer at the same time. Pieces of surgical tissue measuring about 1-2.2 cm3 were kept in RNAlater solution and stored at -80 degrees C until use. Comment on this clonotype: Its specific antigen is unknown. An end of the junction does not agree with germline; a read error may underlie this.

The library was made by multiplex PCR. For sequencing, an Illumina HiSeq 2500 was employed. Following protocols modified from ARM-PCR, the researchers constructed TCRbeta libraries through three rounds of nested PCR with primers (Table S4). Before sequencing, PCR products of 200-500 bp were excised from the gel and purified with the QIAquick gel extraction kit. Regarding the original processing steps: Trimmomatic was used to clean the reads, FLASH was used to merge the reads into complete CDR3 sequences, and MiTCR was used to assign the reads to V(D)J germline segments. Clonal diversity was computed as the inverse Simpson's index with VDJtools. In-frame sequences without a premature stop codon were defined as productive reads. Through fastp at Q25 and MiXCR, TCRdb rebuilt clones from the public reads, retaining in-frame beta chains. CDR3 protein duplicates are merged, each entry listing the most common genes and DNA. V and J calls and clone size were set by TCRdb, not the authors. In this sample the table shows around 70,000 distinct CDR3 sequences, 60% to 75% of which occur a single time. The ten biggest clones cover about 28% of the sample.

In this chain, TRBV6-1 is recombined with TRBJ1-1, with the D segment identity uncertain. Sequencing used lung tumor tissue. This sequence was found in a man aged 55 to 70 with non-small cell lung cancer. The sequence in DNA is TGTGCCGGCAGTAAGCAACGGTATGAAGCTTTCTTT. This translates into CAGSKQRYEAFF.